The 32 T cell receptor beta chains listed next were all sequenced from one sample in a study of shared clonotypes between healthy human individuals. Clones were sequenced by immunoSEQ multiplex PCR, and TCRdb holds only the in-frame ones, with some missing. This table has about 2 million clones, about 95% appearing once. Sequencing input: naive CD4+ T cells sorted from blood. Subset noted: CD45RA+ positively selected. The receptors shown here come from a man aged 18 to 35 in good health.

The rearrangement links TRBV5-6 to TRBJ1-1; 9 positions match TRBD1. The CDR3 runs 11 residues. The germline V gene has CDR1 SGHDT and CDR2 YYEEEE. Trimming cost V 4 bases and J 11 bases; bases outside gene matches: 3. Written as DNA, the CDR3 is TGTGCCAGCAGCAGGACAGGGGAGGCTTTCTTT. Encoded protein: CASSRTGEAFF.

The J gene is TRBJ1-1, the V gene TRBV12-1. TRBV12-1 is an annotated pseudogene. This CDR3 has 13 residues. The CDR3 here is CASSFEVPTEAFF. The DNA for the CDR3 is TGTGCCAGCAGCTTTGAGGTACCCACTGAAGCTTTCTTT.

The genes are TRBV29-1 and TRBJ2-5, with a weak D call TRBD1 (6 bases). This CDR3 spans 11 amino acids. The V end was cut by 7 bases, the J end by 7 bases, with 13 bases between. CDR1 and CDR2 (germline): SQVTM, ANQGSEA. The DNA of the CDR3 is TGCAGCGCTGCAGGGGTTCTGACCCAGTACTTC. This codes for CSAAGVLTQYF.

The chain is built from TRBV14 and TRBJ2-5; D unclear. CDR1 is SGHDN and CDR2 is FVKESK in the germline V gene. This CDR3 has 14 amino acids. The V end was cut by 2 bases, the J end by 4 bases, with 11 bases between. In DNA, the CDR3 is TGTGCCAGCAGCCAATTTTCCGCCGGAGAGACCCAGTACTTC. It encodes CASSQFSAGETQYF.

In this sample, this clone turned up once. Mismatch with germline at one junction end may stem from a read error. The CDR3 region is CASSLGNRAGGPNEQYF. As DNA, the CDR3 is TGTGCTAGCAGCTTAGGAAACAGAGCGGGAGGGCCGAACGAGCAGTACTTC. The chain recombines TRBV7-7 with TRBJ2-7, with 10 positions matching TRBD2. The germline V gene has CDR1 SSHAT and CDR2 FNYEAQ (reference sequence). The CDR3 sequence is 17 residues long.

This sequence joins TRBV7-2 and TRBJ2-7, with D tentatively TRBD1 or TRBD2 (6 bases each). Per the germline V gene, CDR1 is SGHTA and CDR2 is FQGNSA. The CDR3 sequence is 15 residues long. Deletions cut 5 bases from V and 0 bases from J, with 14 bases between. The CDR3 here is CASSLAGGISYEQYF. Here the CDR3 DNA reads TGTGCCAGCAGCCTGGCCGGGGGCATCTCCTACGAGCAGTACTTC.

The V and J genes are TRBV7-2 and TRBJ2-1; TRBD1 might be the D (5 bases). The CDR3 length is 13 residues. V lost 4 bases to trimming and J lost 12 bases, with 16 bases between them. Germline assignment: CDR1 SGHTA and CDR2 FQGNSA. The CDR3 loop is CASSSLAGPRQFF. CDR3 sequence (DNA): TGTGCCAGCAGCTCCTTAGCAGGGCCACGGCAGTTCTTC.

This chain joins TRBV12-5 and TRBJ2-3; D tentatively reads TRBD1 or TRBD2 (5 bases each). The V gene's germline CDR1 is LGHNT and CDR2 FRNRAP. The CDR3 contains 12 residues. V was clipped by 6 bases and J by 10 bases, with 14 bases between them. CDR3: CASGVGTGAQYF. CDR3 DNA sequence: TGTGCTAGTGGGGTAGGGACCGGAGCGCAGTATTTT.

The chain's CDR3 is CASSEDRGSNEKLFF. The CDR3 DNA reads as TGTGCCAGCAGCGAGGACAGGGGATCTAATGAAAAACTGTTTTTT. The chain joins TRBV9 to TRBJ1-4; TRBD1 matches at 9 bases. Germline values: CDR1 SGDLS, CDR2 YYNGEE. This CDR3 comprises 15 residues. The junction had 3 bases not matched to a gene; V was cut back by 3 bases and J by 3 bases. The full variable domain, rest sourced from reference TRBV9 and TRBJ1-4, is DSGVTQTPKHLITATGQRVTLRCSPRSGDLSVYWYQQSLDQGLQFLIQYYNGEERAKGNILERFSAQQFPDLHSELNLSSLELGDSALYFCASSEDRGSNEKLFFGSGTQLSVL.

CDR3: CAISEWGRGNSPLHF. The CDR3 DNA follows: TGTGCCATCAGTGAGTGGGGAAGGGGTAATTCACCCCTCCACTTT. The chain links TRBV10-3 to TRBJ1-6, with D possibly matching TRBD1 (5 bases). This CDR3 contains 15 residues. Trimming stripped 1 base from V and 6 bases from J, with 10 bases between. Germline assignment: CDR1 ENHRY and CDR2 SYGVKD.

The chain combines TRBV30 with TRBJ1-4; D gene uncertain. The CDR3 sequence is 14 residues long. V lost 2 bases, J lost 5 bases, and 12 bases lay in between. Germline CDR1 GTSNPN, CDR2 SVGIG (reference sequence). The CDR3 spells CAWSTPRLNEKLFF. In nucleotides, the CDR3 is TGTGCCTGGAGTACCCCGCGGTTGAATGAAAAACTGTTTTTT.

The chain carries TRBV7-8 and TRBJ1-5; TRBD1 matches at 10 bases. V dropped 5 bases and J dropped 6; count of bases not matched to a gene: 13. The CDR3 covers 17 residues. Germline V gene data show CDR1 as SGHVS and CDR2 as FQNEAQ. The CDR3 coding sequence is TGTGCCAGCAGCCACTTTCCAGGGACAGGGGTATCTCAGCCCCAGCATTTT. Its protein product is CASSHFPGTGVSQPQHF.

Written as DNA, the CDR3 is TGCACCAGCAGCCAAGATTTATTAACGAAGAACGAGCAGTACTTC. Its protein is CTSSQDLLTKNEQYF. The rearrangement uses TRBV1 and TRBJ2-7. TRBV1 is a pseudogene segment. The CDR3 runs to 15 residues.

The chain has TRBV14 and TRBJ2-7; unclear D gene. Germline CDR1 reads SGHDN; CDR2 reads FVKESK. This CDR3 is built from 15 residues. The V and J ends lost 0 bases and 3 bases respectively, with 12 bases between them. CDR3 sequence reads: CASSQDGFGGYEQYF. Here the CDR3 DNA reads TGTGCCAGCAGCCAAGATGGCTTCGGCGGCTACGAGCAGTACTTC.

The J gene is TRBJ1-2, the V gene TRBV28; possibly TRBD1 for D (6 bases). Trimming cost V 2 bases and J 9 bases, with 10 bases left between them. This CDR3 contains 12 residues. Germline V gene lookup returns CDR1 MDHEN and CDR2 SYDVKM. Written as DNA, the CDR3 is TGTGCCAGCAGTTTACGGCAGGGGAGCTACACCTTC. Its translation is CASSLRQGSYTF.

The chain carries TRBV10-1 and TRBJ2-7; unclear D gene. The CDR3 covers 14 residues. V was clipped by 5 bases and J by 0 bases, with 11 bases between them. CDR1 WNHNN and CDR2 SYGVQD come from the germline V gene (reference sequence). The CDR3: CASSPPPLSYEQYF. CDR3 nucleotides: TGCGCCAGCAGTCCTCCCCCTCTCTCCTACGAGCAGTACTTC.

The chain's CDR3 is CASSPYADQGTDTQYF. In nucleotides, the CDR3 is TGTGCCAGCAGTCCCTACGCGGACCAAGGCACAGATACGCAGTATTTT. The gene calls are TRBV6-6 and TRBJ2-3; D unresolved. CDR3 length: 16 residues. Germline CDR1 is MNHNY and CDR2 is SVGAGI (reference sequence). V gave up 5 bases and J gave up 1 base, with 16 bases separating them.

This clone was observed once. The V gene is TRBV15, the J gene TRBJ1-1, with a tentative D call TRBD1 (6 bases). V shed 1 base and J shed 3 bases, with 12 bases lying between them. The V gene's germline CDR1 is LNHNV and CDR2 YYDKDF (reference sequence). This CDR3 has 15 residues. This CDR3 reads CATSRGSGGHTEAFF. The CDR3 bases are TGTGCCACCAGCAGAGGTTCGGGGGGGCACACTGAAGCTTTCTTT.

This rearrangement joins TRBV25-1 to TRBJ2-2, with D perhaps matching TRBD2 (5 bases). Germline V CDR1 and CDR2: MGHDK, SYGVNS. Trimming stripped 5 bases from V and 1 base from J, with 11 bases between. This CDR3 comprises 15 residues. CDR3 in DNA: TGTGCCAGCAGTTCGGACTTTGGGAACACCGGGGAGCTGTTTTTT. Residues: CASSSDFGNTGELFF. The complete variable domain, with remaining parts taken from reference TRBV25-1 and TRBJ2-2, reads EADIYQTPRYLVIGTGKKITLECSQTMGHDKMYWYQQDPGMELHLIHYSYGVNSTEKGDLSSESTVSRIRTEHFPLTLESARPSHTSQYLCASSSDFGNTGELFFGEGSRLTVL.

J is TRBJ1-5 and V is TRBV5-6, with TRBD1 matching 9 bases. The V and J ends lost 3 bases and 7 bases, in that order; junction bases with no gene match: 8. The V gene's germline CDR1 is SGHDT and CDR2 YYEEEE. This CDR3 is built from 15 residues. The CDR3 region is CASSSGTGRSQPQHF. The CDR3, as DNA: TGTGCCAGCAGCTCGGGGACAGGGAGGTCGCAGCCCCAGCATTTT. Variable domain in full (rest from reference TRBV5-6 and TRBJ1-5): DAGVTQSPTHLIKTRGQQVTLRCSPKSGHDTVSWYQQALGQGPQFIFQYYEEEERQRGNFPDRFSGHQFPNYSSELNVNALLLGDSALYLCASSSGTGRSQPQHFGDGTRLSIL.

This clone was detected once. The genes are TRBV4-3 and TRBJ2-7, with TRBD2 identical over 8 bases. V was pared by 3 bases and J by 6 bases, with 7 bases of the junction left unmatched. This CDR3 has 14 amino acids. The germline gives CDR1 LGHNA, CDR2 YSLEER. CDR3 in amino acids: CASSQDGRGGEQYF. CDR3 bases: TGCGCCAGCAGCCAGGACGGGAGGGGGGGCGAGCAGTACTTC.

The chain recombines TRBV7-9 with TRBJ2-7; maybe TRBD2 (6 bases). V shed 3 bases and J shed 2 bases, with 11 bases lying between them. The germline CDR1 and CDR2 sequences are SEHNR and FQNEAQ (reference sequence). The CDR3 consists of 14 residues. The CDR3 sequence is CASSFVDYPYEQYF. DNA for the CDR3: TGTGCCAGCAGCTTCGTGGACTATCCCTACGAGCAGTACTTC. The full variable domain, its missing parts supplied by reference TRBV7-9 and TRBJ2-7, is DTGVSQNPRHKITKRGQNVTFRCDPISEHNRLYWYRQTLGQGPEFLTYFQNEAQLEKSRLLSDRFSAERPKGSFSTLEIQRTEQGDSAMYLCASSFVDYPYEQYFGPGTRLTVT.

The chain couples TRBV28 to TRBJ2-2; no definite D call. Germline loops: CDR1 MDHEN, CDR2 SYDVKM. V shed 7 bases and J shed 5 bases, with 8 bases lying between them. The CDR3 has 12 amino acids. The CDR3 DNA reads TGTGCCAGCATTGATCATACCGGGGAGCTGTTTTTT. This translates into CASIDHTGELFF. The complete variable domain, with remaining parts taken from reference TRBV28 and TRBJ2-2, reads DVKVTQSSRYLVKRTGEKVFLECVQDMDHENMFWYRQDPGLGLRLIYFSYDVKMKEKGDIPEGYSVSREKKERFSLILESASTNQTSMYLCASIDHTGELFFGEGSRLTVL.

Concerning this clone: Additional DNA sequences in this sample encode the identical CDR3. V is TRBV5-1 and J is TRBJ1-1, with D tentatively TRBD1 (6 bases). This CDR3 is built from 14 residues. Trimming cost V 3 bases and J 0 bases, with 9 bases left between them. Germline loops: CDR1 SGHRS, CDR2 YFSETQ. The CDR3 bases are TGCGCCAGCAGCTCGACAGGTCTGAACACTGAAGCTTTCTTT. Amino acids: CASSSTGLNTEAFF.

The V and J genes are TRBV6-1 and TRBJ1-1; no definite D call. The germline CDR1 and CDR2 sequences are MNHNS and SASEGT. This CDR3 is built from 14 residues. With 4 bases removed from V and 0 bases from J, the gap between germline ends came to 9 bases. Written as DNA, the CDR3 is TGTGCCAGCAGTGCATTAGCACTGAACACTGAAGCTTTCTTT. Translating gives CASSALALNTEAFF.

V usage is TRBV10-3 and J usage is TRBJ1-3, with D unclear. This CDR3 contains 16 residues. Trimming removed 6 bases from V and 1 base from J, with 16 bases in between. Germline CDR1 ENHRY, CDR2 SYGVKD. The CDR3 DNA reads TGTGCCATCAGGGACGGACTGATTAGTTCTGGAAACACCATATATTTT. Translated: CAIRDGLISSGNTIYF.

The gene calls are TRBV7-8 and TRBJ1-3; D is uncertain. The germline CDR1 and CDR2 sequences are SGHVS and FQNEAQ. V was cut by 1 base and J by 4 bases, with 8 bases left in between. CDR3 size: 14 residues. The CDR3: CASSLGQKGNTIYF. The CDR3 DNA follows: TGTGCCAGCAGCTTAGGCCAGAAAGGAAACACCATATATTTT.

The chain links TRBV2 to TRBJ2-2; D ambiguous. This CDR3 region has 15 residues. In germline, CDR1 is SNHLY, CDR2 FYNNEI. Trimming cost V 7 bases and J 0 bases, with 12 bases left between them. CDR3 amino acids: CASKLVSPNTGELFF. DNA for the CDR3: TGTGCCAGCAAATTGGTGTCGCCGAACACCGGGGAGCTGTTTTTT.

This CDR3 reads CASSLLPGLAGNTQYF. The CDR3 DNA reads as TGCGCCAGCAGCCTATTGCCTGGACTAGCGGGAAATACGCAGTATTTT. The V gene is TRBV4-1, the J gene TRBJ2-3; 12 bases agree with TRBD2. This CDR3 comprises 16 residues. The ends lost 4 bases at V and 7 bases at J; junction bases unmatched: 9. Per germline, CDR1 MGHRA and CDR2 YSYEKL.

The V call is TRBV5-1, the J call TRBJ2-5; a weak D match, TRBD1 (6 bases). CDR3 length: 15 amino acids. The germline V gene encodes CDR1 SGHRS and CDR2 YFSETQ. Trimming removed 0 bases from V and 1 base from J, with 10 bases in between. DNA of the CDR3: TGCGCCAGCAGCTTGGAGAGGGGGACCCAAGAGACCCAGTACTTC. It specifies CASSLERGTQETQYF.

The V gene is TRBV5-1, the J gene TRBJ1-2, with TRBD1 as a possible D gene (5 bases). The germline CDR1 and CDR2 sequences are SGHRS and YFSETQ. Trimming pared 0 bases from V and 3 bases from J, leaving 12 bases between. The CDR3 runs 15 residues. CDR3 sequence reads: CASSLEWGSDYGYTF. Here the CDR3 DNA reads TGCGCCAGCAGCTTGGAATGGGGGTCGGACTATGGCTACACCTTC.

This chain joins TRBV5-1 and TRBJ2-2; 7 bases are shared with TRBD1. Germline V CDR1 and CDR2: SGHRS, YFSETQ. V lost 4 bases, J lost 2 bases, and 5 bases stayed unmatched. The CDR3 has 15 residues. The CDR3 protein is CASSPDRVNTGELFF. The CDR3 DNA reads TGCGCCAGCAGCCCAGACAGGGTTAACACCGGGGAGCTGTTTTTT.